This T cell receptor beta chain was documented in a study of blood T cells in healthy people across ages. The study, taken as a whole, reports: With donor CMV status unknown, expanded clonotype changes were possibly confounded.

This CDR3 spans 16 amino acids. The germline CDR1 and CDR2 sequences are MNHEY and SVGAGI. Primed by a sample-barcoded 5' primer and a J-beta primer mix, a second PCR proceeded for 7 to 11 cycles. TCRdb independently ran MiXCR on the 5' RACE reads; one entry per CDR3 protein. The sample gives about 1.7 million distinct CDR3 sequences, 28% of which show up once; 7.7% is in the top ten. A note on this clonotype: The antigen remains undetermined.

The rearrangement uses TRBV6-5 and TRBJ2-1; D gene uncertain. The DNA matches TRBJ2-7 better at its end, which makes the J call doubtful. This sequence was found in a woman younger than 45 in good health. Sequencing was performed on blood. The CDR3 nucleotides read TGTGCCAGCAACAATAACATCGTGGCCCCCTACAATGAGCAGTACTTC. Protein sequence: CASNNNIVAPYNEQYF.